This TCR beta chain was obtained from a study of vaccination effects on CD4 cells after COVID-19. Comment on this clone: Antigen unknown.

This CDR3 has 14 amino acids. Looked up from germline, CDR1 is MNHNY and CDR2 is SVGAGI (reference sequence). V was shortened by 5 bases and J by 4 bases, with 14 bases between the two germline ends. Clones were sequenced by immunoSEQ multiplex PCR, and TCRdb holds only the in-frame ones, with some missing. The top ten hold about a sixth of the sample, which has roughly 52,000 clones, more than 60% seen once. Before any sequencing was done, the ViraFEST assay used viral peptide pools to expand antigen-specific CD4+ T cells. Having been cultured for around ten days, the cells underwent CD4+ T cell isolation. Vaccinated recipients, who were negative for nucleocapsid antibodies, had no history of SARS-CoV-2 infection.

This clonotype originated in a human donor who received a COVID-19 vaccine. This rearrangement joins TRBV6-6 to TRBJ1-1; perhaps TRBD1 as D (6 bases). This sample comprised CD4+ T cells from PBMCs cultured with SARS-CoV-2 spike peptides, obtained before COVID-19 vaccination. CDR3: CASSPRQGTTEAFF. CDR3 bases: TGTGCCAGCAGTCCCCGGCAGGGGACCACTGAAGCTTTCTTT.